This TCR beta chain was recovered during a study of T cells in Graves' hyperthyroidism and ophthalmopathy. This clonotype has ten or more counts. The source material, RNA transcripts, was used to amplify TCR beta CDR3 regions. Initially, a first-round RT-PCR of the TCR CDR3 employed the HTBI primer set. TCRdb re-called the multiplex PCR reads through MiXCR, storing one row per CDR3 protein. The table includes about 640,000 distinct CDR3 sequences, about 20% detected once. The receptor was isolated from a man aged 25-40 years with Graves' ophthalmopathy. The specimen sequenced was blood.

CDR3: CASSSGLAGLNEQYF. The CDR3 nucleotides are TGTGCCAGCAGTTCGGGACTAGCGGGATTAAACGAGCAGTACTTC. The gene calls are TRBV28 and TRBJ2-7; TRBD2 agrees at 13 bases. Trimming took 4 bases from V and 5 from J; bases not matched to a gene: 5. Per the germline V gene, CDR1 is MDHEN and CDR2 is SYDVKM. This CDR3 spans 15 amino acids.